Listed below are T cell receptor beta chains from one sample, sequenced in a study of control samples from healthy donors and cancer patients. Only in-frame clones appear in the TCRdb table, and some are missing; sequencing was by immunoSEQ multiplex PCR. The profile shows tens of thousands of clones, 87% of them singletons. What was sequenced was blood. The receptors shown here come from a woman between 45 and 60 years old in good health. The conserved cysteine and the conserved F or W are not part of the CDR3 here.

v_call,j_call,cdr3_aa
TRBV28,TRBJ1-5,ASSSRNQPQH
TRBV3-1/TRBV3-2,TRBJ2-1,ASSRGTSGSSYNEQF
TRBV7-6,TRBJ2-2,ASSLEAVTGELF
TRBV28,TRBJ1-5,ASNHRQGVGQPQH
TRBV12-3/TRBV12-4,TRBJ1-3,ASSQSGNTIY
TRBV28,TRBJ2-7,ASSFYTLKEQY
TRBV18,TRBJ2-7,ASSPPLHSTYEQY
TRBV27,TRBJ1-2,ASSSGVSLYGYT
TRBV6-6,TRBJ2-7,ASGRGTGYEQY
TRBV28,TRBJ2-1,ASSLAGGYNEQF
TRBV10-1,TRBJ2-7,ATAPGQGYEQY
TRBV15,TRBJ2-3,AIHSGRVRDTQY
TRBV27,TRBJ1-5,ASSLTRDRPQH
TRBV7-9,TRBJ2-3,ASSLTSGITSTDTQY
TRBV19,TRBJ1-2,ASTTGTANYGYT
TRBV10-2,TRBJ1-2,ASSEERGYGYT
TRBV7-8,TRBJ1-6,ASSRATGPNSPLH
TRBV6-1,TRBJ1-5,ASSALRDSFNQPQH
TRBV30,TRBJ1-2,ARTGTGGYGYT
TRBV18,TRBJ1-3,ASSRESGRRNTIY
TRBV28,TRBJ2-7,ASSYRYEQY
TRBV29-1,TRBJ2-1,SVAQLRYSYNEQF
TRBV19,TRBJ2-7,ASSRGILYEQY